The clone carrying this T cell receptor (beta chain) was detected only a few times. Isolation yielded PBMCs, at least 6.5 million per sample, in every case. The record originates from a study of blood T cells in healthy people across ages. Alongside a J-beta primer mix, a sample-barcoded 5' primer served in a second PCR lasting 7 to 11 cycles. TCRdb reanalysed the 5' RACE reads using MiXCR and keeps one entry per CDR3 protein. The sample holds roughly 1,000,000 distinct CDR3 sequences, almost 25% seen once. In addition, the sample was reused for a study of T cells of mothers and their children. In that study: Overlap measured in related mother-child pairs was slightly, non-significantly higher than in unrelated pairs. The authors detected no persistent microchimeric T cell clones.

The sequenced sample consisted of blood. The clonotype originates from a girl aged 2 to 9 in good health.

In DNA form, the CDR3 reads TGTGCCATCAGTAAAAGCGGGGAGTCTCAAGAGACCCAGTACTTC. Translated, it gives CAISKSGESQETQYF. The chain joins TRBV10-3 to TRBJ2-5, with 7 bases matching TRBD2. The CDR3 spans 15 residues. V lost 5 bases to trimming and J lost 2 bases; unmatched junction nucleotides: 8. Germline values: CDR1 ENHRY, CDR2 SYGVKD.